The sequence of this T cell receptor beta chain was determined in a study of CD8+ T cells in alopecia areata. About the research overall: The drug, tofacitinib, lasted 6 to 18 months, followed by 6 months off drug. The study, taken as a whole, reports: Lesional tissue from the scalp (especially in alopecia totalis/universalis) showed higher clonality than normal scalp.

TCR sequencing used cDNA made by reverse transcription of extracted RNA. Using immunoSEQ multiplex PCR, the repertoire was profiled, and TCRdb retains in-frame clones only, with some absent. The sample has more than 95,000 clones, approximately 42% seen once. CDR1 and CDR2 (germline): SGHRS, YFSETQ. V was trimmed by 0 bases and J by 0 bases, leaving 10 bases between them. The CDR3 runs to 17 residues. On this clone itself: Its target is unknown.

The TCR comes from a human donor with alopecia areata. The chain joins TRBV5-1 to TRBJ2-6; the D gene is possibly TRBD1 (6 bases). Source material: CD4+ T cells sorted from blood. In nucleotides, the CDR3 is TGCGCCAGCAGCTTGGAAGTACAGGGCTCTGGGGCCAACGTCCTGACTTTC. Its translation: CASSLEVQGSGANVLTF.